This T cell receptor (beta chain) was captured in a study of blood T cell repertoires in COVID-19. The trim removed 4 bases at V and 0 bases at J, leaving 3 bases unmatched. Germline V gene data show CDR1 as LGHNA and CDR2 as YSLEER. This CDR3 contains 16 residues. Clones were read by immunoSEQ multiplex PCR, and TCRdb kept only the in-frame ones, dropping some. The sample has 200,000 to 300,000 clones; roughly 86% are singletons. This TCR was recovered from an older woman with COVID-19, enrolled during active disease. The rearrangement links TRBV4-3 to TRBJ2-3; 11 bases match TRBD2. The specimen sequenced was peripheral blood. The CDR3 coding sequence is TGCGCCAGCAGCCCAGGGACTAGCGGTAGCACAGATACGCAGTATTTT. Translating gives CASSPGTSGSTDTQYF.